The T cell receptor (beta chain) under discussion was sequenced for a study of blood T cell repertoires in COVID-19. Across the whole study: Some COVID-19 samples were acute and others convalescent; all came from the United States, Italy and Spain. The cDNA or gDNA used as material had been derived from T cells, B-cell-depleted T cells, or PBMCs.

CDR1 and CDR2 from the germline V gene are SGHDT and YYEEEE. The V end was cut by 7 bases, the J end by 7 bases, with 15 bases between. The CDR3 covers 14 residues. Original data processing: Amplification from reference gene primers served as the basis for estimated nucleated cell counts. The method was immunoSEQ multiplex PCR; TCRdb's version includes in-frame clones alone and lacks a portion of them. V and J calls and clone size are those listed in that table; D and trimming were worked out from the DNA. This sample yields 23,000 or so clones, of which roughly 91% are seen a single time; about 8% belongs to the top ten.

The TCR comes from a man over 45 with active COVID-19. The V and J genes are TRBV5-6 and TRBJ1-6, with D perhaps TRBD1 (5 bases). Sample: peripheral blood. CDR3 amino acids: CASEQVVGNSPLHF. The CDR3 DNA reads TGTGCCAGCGAACAGGTCGTGGGGAATTCACCCCTCCACTTT.